This record covers a single T cell receptor beta chain. This entry belongs to a study of identifying expanded T cells in peripheral blood. CDR1 SGHTS and CDR2 YDEGEE come from the germline V gene. V dropped 4 bases and J dropped 10; count of bases not matched to a gene: 13. CDR3 length equals 16 residues. Measured with immunoSEQ multiplex PCR; TCRdb has only the in-frame clones, and not every one. The sample holds 50,000 to 70,000 clones, 70% to 90% seen once. This sequence joins TRBV5-8 and TRBJ1-6; TRBD1 matches 8 bases. Source material: blood. The receptor was isolated from a person between 18 and 70 years old in good health. CDR3 amino acids: CASSGGETGVGSPLHF. The CDR3 nucleotides are TGTGCCAGCAGCGGGGGGGAGACAGGGGTAGGATCACCCCTCCACTTT.